Below, 17 T cell receptor beta chains from the same sample are listed, as sequenced in a study of metastatic and nonmetastatic thyroid tumors. TCRdb recomputed clones from the PCR reads via MiXCR. The sample records approximately 90,000 clones, about 13% being singletons. The entire patient cohort was treatment-naive prior to thyroid surgery. The sequenced sample consisted of blood. The source is a female donor with papillary thyroid cancer or a benign thyroid nodule (not recorded which). Some clones in this sample may be carry-over from other donors' samples.

This clone was detected ten times or more. The rearrangement links TRBV10-1 to TRBJ1-5; 9 nucleotides line up with TRBD1. Per the germline V gene, CDR1 is WNHNN and CDR2 is SYGVQD (reference sequence). The CDR3 contains 19 residues. The V segment lost 6 bases and the J segment 0 bases; nucleotides outside the gene matches: 15. CDR3 sequence: CASSHKRTGEKYSNQPQHF. The CDR3 coding sequence is TGCGCCAGCAGCCACAAGCGGACAGGGGAAAAGTATAGCAATCAGCCCCAGCATTTT.

The genes are TRBV11-3 and TRBJ2-2; D unresolved. V was clipped by 2 bases and J by 5 bases, with 15 bases between them. Germline assignment: CDR1 SGHNT and CDR2 YENEEA. This CDR3 region has 16 residues. The CDR3 loop is CASSLLQTLRTGELFF. The CDR3 bases are TGTGCCAGCAGCTTATTACAGACCTTACGGACCGGGGAGCTGTTTTTT.

This clone was recorded at least ten times. The V call is TRBV9, the J call TRBJ1-1; D perhaps matches TRBD1 (5 bases). Germline CDR1 reads SGDLS; CDR2 reads YYNGEE. The V gene lost 0 bases and the J gene lost 3 bases, with 9 bases spanning the gap. This CDR3 contains 14 residues. The CDR3 bases are TGTGCCAGCAGCGTAGGCGGGACCCACACTGAAGCTTTCTTT. Protein sequence: CASSVGGTHTEAFF.

Ten or more counts support this clone. A clone one base away is much larger, so this may be a read error. This likely comes from a read error, as the CDR3 has no conserved phenylalanine or tryptophan at its end. The gene calls are TRBV28 and TRBJ1-2, with D unclear. Germline CDR1 reads MDHEN; CDR2 reads SYDVKM. The germline V and J ends were trimmed by 8 bases and 8 bases, with 18 bases remaining between them. The CDR3 loop spans 13 amino acids. The DNA of the CDR3 is TGTGCCAGCGGGCCGAGGGCGCGTCAAGGCTACACCCTC. The encoded protein is CASGPRARQGYTL.

The J gene is TRBJ2-3, the V gene TRBV27, with TRBD2 matching over 11 bases. This CDR3 has 16 residues. Per germline, CDR1 MNHEY and CDR2 SMNVEV (reference sequence). The V segment lost 6 bases and the J segment 1 base; nucleotides outside the gene matches: 6. CDR3 protein: CASSPRLAGCTDTQYF. The DNA of the CDR3 is TGTGCCAGCAGCCCAAGACTAGCGGGATGCACAGATACGCAGTATTTT.

This clone was observed once. A much larger clone sits a single nucleotide away, making a read error possible. The J gene is TRBJ2-5, the V gene TRBV11-2; no reliable D call. CDR1 is SGHAT and CDR2 is FQNNGV in the germline V gene. The CDR3 totals 17 residues. With 3 bases removed from V and 4 bases from J, the gap between germline ends came to 21 bases. For the CDR3, the DNA is TGTGCCAGCAGCTTTCCCGCCGGGCTCCGGGTGTCAGAGACCCAGTACTTC. It translates to CASSFPAGLRVSETQYF.

This clone was detected ten times or more. The chain recombines TRBV20-1 with TRBJ1-1; D remains ambiguous. Germline V gives CDR1 DFQATT, CDR2 SNEGSKA (reference sequence). Deletions cut 1 base from V and 8 bases from J, with 11 bases between. There are 12 residues in the CDR3. CDR3 residues: CSARVDTGEAFF. Here the CDR3 DNA reads TGCAGTGCTAGAGTCGACACTGGCGAAGCTTTCTTT.

The V gene is TRBV19, the J gene TRBJ1-1; D call uncertain. The CDR3 is made up of 13 amino acids. V was shortened by 10 bases and J by 1 base, with 13 bases between the two germline ends. Germline assignment: CDR1 LNHDA and CDR2 SQIVND (reference sequence). DNA of the CDR3: TGTGCCATGATGGATTCCACGAACACTGAAGCTTTCTTT. It translates to CAMMDSTNTEAFF.

This clone showed up many times. This sequence joins TRBV14 and TRBJ1-4, with D unresolved. Trimming left V 0 bases short and J 10 bases short, with 12 bases between. The CDR3 has 14 amino acids. CDR1 is SGHDN, CDR2 FVKESK, per germline. The CDR3 is CASSQDRSLGKLFF. The CDR3 DNA reads TGTGCCAGCAGCCAAGATCGAAGTTTGGGAAAACTGTTTTTT.

This chain links TRBV11-3 with TRBJ2-2; D may be TRBD2 (5 bases). CDR1 SGHNT and CDR2 YENEEA come from the germline V gene. The CDR3 totals 15 residues. The ends were cut back, 4 bases at V and 4 bases at J, with 13 bases in the middle. Written as DNA, the CDR3 is TGTGCCAGCAGCTCAAGAGCGGAAAGCACCGGGGAGCTGTTTTTT. It yields the protein CASSSRAESTGELFF. Full variable domain (rest looked up from reference TRBV11-3 and TRBJ2-2): EAGVVQSPRYKIIEKKQPVAFWCNPISGHNTLYWYLQNLGQGPELLIRYENEEAVDDSQLPKDRFSAERLKGVDSTLKIQPAELGDSAVYLCASSSRAESTGELFFGEGSRLTVL.

Turning to this clone: Its ends do not fully match the called genes, so a read error is possible. The J gene is TRBJ2-7, the V gene TRBV30; D not resolved. This CDR3 region has 14 residues. The germline V gene has CDR1 GTSNPN and CDR2 SVGIG (reference sequence). The CDR3 nucleotides read TGTGCCTGGATTAATGGTAGTCCTTCCTACGGGCAGTACTTC. Protein sequence: CAWINGSPSYGQYF.

This clone was counted ten times or more. V usage is TRBV7-8 and J usage is TRBJ2-5; maybe TRBD1 (5 bases). Deletions cut 1 base from V and 3 bases from J, with 9 bases between. The length of the CDR3 is 14 residues. Per germline, CDR1 SGHVS and CDR2 FQNEAQ. The CDR3 loop is CASSLGTPEETQYF. The CDR3 region has the DNA TGTGCCAGCAGCTTAGGGACACCAGAAGAGACCCAGTACTTC.

This clone was counted at least ten times. The chain couples TRBV2 to TRBJ2-1, with D perhaps given as TRBD1 or TRBD2 (6 bases each). Trimming removed 6 bases at V and 8 bases at J, with 17 bases between. This CDR3 has 14 amino acids. CDR1 is SNHLY, CDR2 FYNNEI, per germline. CDR3: CASSRGGSSDEQFF. CDR3 sequence (DNA): TGTGCCAGCAGCAGGGGCGGGTCTAGCGATGAGCAGTTCTTC.

This clone has ten or more counts. The gene calls are TRBV5-1 and TRBJ2-3, with 7 nucleotides matching TRBD1. Germline values: CDR1 SGHRS, CDR2 YFSETQ. CDR3 length: 15 amino acids. V gave up 4 bases and J gave up 4 bases; unmatched junction bases: 9. CDR3 in amino acids: CASSPNPTGADTQYF. The DNA for the CDR3 is TGCGCCAGCAGCCCTAACCCAACAGGGGCAGATACGCAGTATTTT.

This sequence joins TRBV5-6 and TRBJ2-3; D is perhaps TRBD2 (5 bases). Germline V CDR1 and CDR2: SGHDT, YYEEEE. The CDR3 length is 16 residues. V lost 4 bases to trimming and J lost 0 bases, with 15 bases between them. This CDR3 reads CASSRIATPSTDTQYF. As DNA, the CDR3 is TGTGCCAGCAGCCGTATAGCGACCCCAAGCACAGATACGCAGTATTTT. Using reference TRBV5-6 and TRBJ2-3 for the parts outside the CDR3, the full variable domain is DAGVTQSPTHLIKTRGQQVTLRCSPKSGHDTVSWYQQALGQGPQFIFQYYEEEERQRGNFPDRFSGHQFPNYSSELNVNALLLGDSALYLCASSRIATPSTDTQYFGPGTRLTVL.

In this sample, this clone turned up many times. CDR3 protein: CASSVGWSSGQEAFF. In DNA, the CDR3 is TGTGCCAGCAGCGTAGGTTGGTCGTCAGGCCAGGAAGCTTTCTTT. This chain joins TRBV9 and TRBJ1-1; no firm D call. Germline V gene sequence: CDR1 SGDLS, CDR2 YYNGEE. The CDR3 consists of 15 residues. Trimming stripped 0 bases from V and 8 bases from J, with 17 bases between.

This clone appeared many times. The chain links TRBV5-1 to TRBJ1-4; D may be TRBD1 (5 bases). Germline assignment: CDR1 SGHRS and CDR2 YFSETQ. Between the trimmed V and J ends, which lost 4 bases and 4 bases, there was a span of 14 bases. The CDR3 runs to 15 residues. The chain's CDR3 is CASSPWGGDNEKLFF. The CDR3 DNA reads TGCGCCAGCAGCCCATGGGGCGGGGATAATGAAAAACTGTTTTTT.